The present entry profiles one T cell receptor beta chain with its context. The junction and the germline gene differ at one end; a read error may be behind it. This specimen comes from a study of tumor-infiltrating lymphocytes in primary liver carcinoma. Co-extraction of RNA and DNA was performed on about 18-30 mg of unsorted bulk tissue. The investigators made TCR beta cDNA from around 530 ng total RNA, using a constant-region primer. Three nested multiplex PCR rounds, a slightly modified ARM-PCR, produced the libraries for TCR beta. Forward primers for TRBV1-TRBV30 and a C-beta reverse primer served the first two PCR rounds, at approximately 10 cycles each. From the multiplex PCR reads, TCRdb called clonotypes with MiXCR, one entry per CDR3 protein. The sample includes approximately 47,000 distinct CDR3 sequences, 70% to 75% of them seen just once. The CDR3 contains 15 residues. The germline V gene encodes CDR1 LGHNA and CDR2 YNFKEQ.

The TCR sequence derives from a man aged 35-49 years with primary liver carcinoma and hepatitis B virus infection. The J gene is TRBJ2-2, the V gene TRBV4-2, with unresolved D. The sample taken for sequencing was liver tumor tissue from sampling region 3. Subset denoted: tumor region T3, left-lateral pole. Here the CDR3 reads CTSSQELGNTGELFF. The CDR3 region has the DNA TGCACCAGTAGCCAAGAGCTGGGAAACACCGGGGAGCTGTTTTTT.